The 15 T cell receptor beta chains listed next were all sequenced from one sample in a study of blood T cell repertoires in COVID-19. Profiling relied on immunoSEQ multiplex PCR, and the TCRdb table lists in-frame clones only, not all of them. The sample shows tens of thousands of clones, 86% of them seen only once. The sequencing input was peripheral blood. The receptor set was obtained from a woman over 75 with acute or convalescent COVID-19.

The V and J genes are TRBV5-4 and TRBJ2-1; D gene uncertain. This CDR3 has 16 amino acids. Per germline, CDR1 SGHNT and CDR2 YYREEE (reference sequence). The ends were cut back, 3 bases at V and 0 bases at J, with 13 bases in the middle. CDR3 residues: CASSSELDSSYNEQFF. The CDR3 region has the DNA TGTGCCAGCAGCTCCGAGCTAGATAGCTCCTACAATGAGCAGTTCTTC.

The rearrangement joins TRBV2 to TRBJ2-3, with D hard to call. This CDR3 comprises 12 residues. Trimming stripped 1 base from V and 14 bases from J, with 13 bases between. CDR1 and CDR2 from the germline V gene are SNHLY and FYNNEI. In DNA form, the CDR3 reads TGTGCCAGCAGTGAAGTTGGGCCACAACCGTATTTT. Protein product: CASSEVGPQPYF.

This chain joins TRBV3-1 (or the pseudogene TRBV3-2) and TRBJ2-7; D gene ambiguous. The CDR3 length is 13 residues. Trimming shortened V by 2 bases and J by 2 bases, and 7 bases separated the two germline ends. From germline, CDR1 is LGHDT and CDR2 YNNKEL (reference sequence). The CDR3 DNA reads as TGTGCCAGCAGCCAAACAGCCCCCTACGAGCAGTACTTC. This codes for CASSQTAPYEQYF.

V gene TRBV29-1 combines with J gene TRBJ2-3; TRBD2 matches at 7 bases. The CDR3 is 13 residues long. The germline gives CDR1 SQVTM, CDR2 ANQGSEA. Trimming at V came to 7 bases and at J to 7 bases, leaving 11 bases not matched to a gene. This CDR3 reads CSASNLLANTQYF. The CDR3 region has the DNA TGCAGCGCCTCCAACCTACTAGCGAATACGCAGTATTTT.

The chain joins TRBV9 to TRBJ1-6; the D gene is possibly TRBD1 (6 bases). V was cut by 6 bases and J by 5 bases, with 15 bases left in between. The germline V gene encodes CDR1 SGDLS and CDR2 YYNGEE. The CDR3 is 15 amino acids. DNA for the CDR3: TGTGCCAGCAACCCCAGGGGTGAGAATAATTCACCCCTCCACTTT. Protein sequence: CASNPRGENNSPLHF.

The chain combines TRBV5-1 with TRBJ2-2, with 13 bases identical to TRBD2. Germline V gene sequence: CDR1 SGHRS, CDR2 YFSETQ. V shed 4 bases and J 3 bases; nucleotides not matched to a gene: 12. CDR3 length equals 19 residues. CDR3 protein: CASSIWTSGSRGYTGELFF. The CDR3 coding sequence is TGCGCCAGCAGCATCTGGACTAGCGGGAGTAGAGGGTACACCGGGGAGCTGTTTTTT.

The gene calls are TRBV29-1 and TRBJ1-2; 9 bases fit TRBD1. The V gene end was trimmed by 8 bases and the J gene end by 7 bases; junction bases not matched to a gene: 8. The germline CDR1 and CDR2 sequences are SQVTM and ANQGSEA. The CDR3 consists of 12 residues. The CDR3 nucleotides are TGCAGCTCTTGGGGGACAGGGAGTGGCTACACCTTC. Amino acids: CSSWGTGSGYTF.

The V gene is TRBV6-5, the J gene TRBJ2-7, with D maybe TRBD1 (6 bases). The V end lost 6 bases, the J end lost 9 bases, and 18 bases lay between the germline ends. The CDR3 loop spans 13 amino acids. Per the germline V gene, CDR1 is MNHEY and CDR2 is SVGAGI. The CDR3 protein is CASRMDSASGQYF. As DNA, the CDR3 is TGTGCCAGCAGGATGGACAGTGCGTCAGGGCAGTACTTC.

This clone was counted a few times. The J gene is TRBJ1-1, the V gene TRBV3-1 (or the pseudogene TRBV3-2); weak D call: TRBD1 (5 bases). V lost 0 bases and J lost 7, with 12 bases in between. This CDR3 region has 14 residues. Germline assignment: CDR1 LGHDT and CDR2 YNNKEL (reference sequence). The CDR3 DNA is TGTGCCAGCAGCCAAGATTTGGAGGGGTTTGAAGCTTTCTTT. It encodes CASSQDLEGFEAFF.

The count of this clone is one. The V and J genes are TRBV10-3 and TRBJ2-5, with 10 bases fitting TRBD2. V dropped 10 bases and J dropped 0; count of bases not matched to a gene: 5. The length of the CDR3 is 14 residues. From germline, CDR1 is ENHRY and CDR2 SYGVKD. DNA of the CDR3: TGTGCCACCCGTGGGACTAGCGACCAAGAGACCCAGTACTTC. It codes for CATRGTSDQETQYF.

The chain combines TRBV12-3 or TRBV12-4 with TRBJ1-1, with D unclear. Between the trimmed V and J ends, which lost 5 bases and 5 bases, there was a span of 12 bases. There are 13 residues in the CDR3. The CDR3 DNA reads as TGTGCCAGCAGTGCGGGGTTTGGAACTGAAGCTTTCTTT. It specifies CASSAGFGTEAFF.

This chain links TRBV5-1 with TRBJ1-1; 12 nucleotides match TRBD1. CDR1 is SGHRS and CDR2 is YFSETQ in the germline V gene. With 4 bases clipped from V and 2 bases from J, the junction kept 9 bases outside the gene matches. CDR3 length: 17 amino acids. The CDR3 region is CASSHAGTGGGNTEAFF. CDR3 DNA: TGCGCCAGCAGCCACGCCGGGACAGGGGGCGGCAACACTGAAGCTTTCTTT.

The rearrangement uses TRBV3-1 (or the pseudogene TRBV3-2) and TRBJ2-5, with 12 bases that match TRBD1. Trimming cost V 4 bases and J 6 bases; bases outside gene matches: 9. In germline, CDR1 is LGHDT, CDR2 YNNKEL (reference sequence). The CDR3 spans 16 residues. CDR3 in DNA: TGTGCCAGCAGCCTAGACCCGGGACAGGGGGCCAAGACCCAGTACTTC. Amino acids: CASSLDPGQGAKTQYF.

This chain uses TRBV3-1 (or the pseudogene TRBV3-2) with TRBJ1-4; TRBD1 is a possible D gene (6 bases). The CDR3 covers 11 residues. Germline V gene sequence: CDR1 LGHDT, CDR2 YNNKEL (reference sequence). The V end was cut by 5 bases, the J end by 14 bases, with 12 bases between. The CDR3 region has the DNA TGTGCCAGCAGCAGCAGGGGAGTGCTGTTTTTT. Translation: CASSSRGVLFF.

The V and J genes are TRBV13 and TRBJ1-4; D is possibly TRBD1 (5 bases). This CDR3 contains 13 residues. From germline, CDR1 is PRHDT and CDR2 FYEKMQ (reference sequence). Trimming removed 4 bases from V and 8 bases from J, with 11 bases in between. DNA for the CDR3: TGTGCCAGCAGCTCCGGGACTCAGGAAAAACTGTTTTTT. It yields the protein CASSSGTQEKLFF.